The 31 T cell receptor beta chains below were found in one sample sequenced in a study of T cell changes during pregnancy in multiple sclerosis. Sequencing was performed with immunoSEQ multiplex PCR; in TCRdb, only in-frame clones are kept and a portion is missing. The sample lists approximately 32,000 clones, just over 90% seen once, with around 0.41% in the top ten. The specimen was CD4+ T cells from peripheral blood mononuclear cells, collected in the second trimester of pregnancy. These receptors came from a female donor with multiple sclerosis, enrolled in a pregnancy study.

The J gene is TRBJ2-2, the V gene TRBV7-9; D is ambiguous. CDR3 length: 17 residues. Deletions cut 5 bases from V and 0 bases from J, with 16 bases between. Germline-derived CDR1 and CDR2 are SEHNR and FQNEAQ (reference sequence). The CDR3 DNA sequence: TGTGCCAGCAGCCACCTCCTAACTCACGCGAACACCGGGGAGCTGTTTTTT. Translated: CASSHLLTHANTGELFF.

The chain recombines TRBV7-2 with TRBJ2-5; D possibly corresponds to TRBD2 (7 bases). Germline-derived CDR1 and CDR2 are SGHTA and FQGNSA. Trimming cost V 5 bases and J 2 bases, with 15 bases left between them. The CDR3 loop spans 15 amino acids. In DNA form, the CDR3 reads TGTGCCAGCAGCAAAGGGGGGGCAGGGCAAGAGACCCAGTACTTC. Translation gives CASSKGGAGQETQYF.

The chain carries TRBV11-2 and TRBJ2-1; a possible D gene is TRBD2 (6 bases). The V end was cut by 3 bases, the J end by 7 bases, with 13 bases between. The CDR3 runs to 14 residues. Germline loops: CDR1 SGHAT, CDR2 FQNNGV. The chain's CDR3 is CASSFSDGGNEQFF. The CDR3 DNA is TGTGCCAGCAGCTTTTCGGATGGGGGGAATGAGCAGTTCTTC.

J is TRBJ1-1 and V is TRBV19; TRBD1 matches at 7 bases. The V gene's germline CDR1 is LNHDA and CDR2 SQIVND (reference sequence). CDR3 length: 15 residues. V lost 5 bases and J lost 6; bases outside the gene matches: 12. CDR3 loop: CASSLGETGKPEAFF. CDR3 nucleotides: TGTGCCAGTAGTTTAGGGGAGACAGGGAAGCCTGAAGCTTTCTTT. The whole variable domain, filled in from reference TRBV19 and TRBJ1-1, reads DGGITQSPKYLFRKEGQNVTLSCEQNLNHDAMYWYRQDPGQGLRLIYYSQIVNDFQKGDIAEGYSVSREKKESFPLTVTSAQKNPTAFYLCASSLGETGKPEAFFGQGTRLTVV.

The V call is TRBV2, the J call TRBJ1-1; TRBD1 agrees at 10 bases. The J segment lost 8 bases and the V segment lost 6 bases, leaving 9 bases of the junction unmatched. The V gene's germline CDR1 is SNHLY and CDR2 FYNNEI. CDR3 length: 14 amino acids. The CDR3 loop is CASSSGQGTIEAFF. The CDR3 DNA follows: TGTGCCAGCAGCTCGGGACAGGGGACCATAGAAGCTTTCTTT.

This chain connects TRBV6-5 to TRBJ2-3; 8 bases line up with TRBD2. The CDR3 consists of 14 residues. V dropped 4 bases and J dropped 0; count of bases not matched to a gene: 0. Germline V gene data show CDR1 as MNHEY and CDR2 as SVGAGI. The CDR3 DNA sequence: TGTGCCAGCAGTTCTAGCGGGAGCACAGATACGCAGTATTTT. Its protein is CASSSSGSTDTQYF.

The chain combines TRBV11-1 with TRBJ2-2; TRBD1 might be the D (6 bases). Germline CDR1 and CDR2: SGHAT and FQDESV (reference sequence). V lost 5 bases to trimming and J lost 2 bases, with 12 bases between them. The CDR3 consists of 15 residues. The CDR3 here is CASSPPGHNTGELFF. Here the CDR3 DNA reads TGTGCCAGCAGCCCCCCGGGACATAACACCGGGGAGCTGTTTTTT. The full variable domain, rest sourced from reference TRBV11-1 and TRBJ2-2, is EAEVAQSPRYKITEKSQAVAFWCDPISGHATLYWYRQILGQGPELLVQFQDESVVDDSQLPKDRFSAERLKGVDSTLKIQPAELGDSAMYLCASSPPGHNTGELFFGEGSRLTVL.

This CDR3 is CASSLSAGTVGEQYF. The CDR3 DNA follows: TGTGCCAGCAGCTTATCGGCGGGGACAGTAGGGGAGCAGTACTTC. The gene calls are TRBV7-9 and TRBJ2-7, with D maybe TRBD1 (7 bases). The germline CDR1 and CDR2 sequences are SEHNR and FQNEAQ (reference sequence). This CDR3 region has 15 residues. The germline V and J ends were trimmed by 2 bases and 7 bases, with 18 bases remaining between them.

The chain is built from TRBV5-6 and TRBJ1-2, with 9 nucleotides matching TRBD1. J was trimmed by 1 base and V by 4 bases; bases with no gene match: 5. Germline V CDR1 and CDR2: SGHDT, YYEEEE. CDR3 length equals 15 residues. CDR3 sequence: CASSPGQGYNYGYTF. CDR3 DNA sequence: TGTGCCAGCAGCCCCGGACAGGGGTATAACTATGGCTACACCTTC.

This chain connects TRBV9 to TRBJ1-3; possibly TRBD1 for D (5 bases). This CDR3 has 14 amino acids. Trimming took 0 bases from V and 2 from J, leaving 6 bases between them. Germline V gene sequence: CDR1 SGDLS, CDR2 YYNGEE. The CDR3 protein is CASSVGTPGNTIYF. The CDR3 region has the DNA TGTGCCAGCAGCGTAGGGACACCTGGAAACACCATATATTTT.

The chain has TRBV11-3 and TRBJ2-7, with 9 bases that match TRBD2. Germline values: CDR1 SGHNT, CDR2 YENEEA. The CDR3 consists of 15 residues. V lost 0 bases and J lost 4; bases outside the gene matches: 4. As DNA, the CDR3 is TGTGCCAGCAGCTTAGATAGCGGGAGCCAGTACGAGCAGTACTTC. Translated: CASSLDSGSQYEQYF.

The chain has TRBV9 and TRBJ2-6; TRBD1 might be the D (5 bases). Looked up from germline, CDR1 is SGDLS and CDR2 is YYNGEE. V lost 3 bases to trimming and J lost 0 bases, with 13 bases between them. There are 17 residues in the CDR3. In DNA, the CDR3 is TGTGCCAGCAGCGCACGGCCAGGGTCCTCTGGGGCCAACGTCCTGACTTTC. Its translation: CASSARPGSSGANVLTF.

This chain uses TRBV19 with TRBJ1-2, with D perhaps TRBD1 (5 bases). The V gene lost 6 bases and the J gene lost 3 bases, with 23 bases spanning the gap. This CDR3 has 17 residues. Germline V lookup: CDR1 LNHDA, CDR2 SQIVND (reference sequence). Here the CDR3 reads CASRSSAGAGRDYGYTF. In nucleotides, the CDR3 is TGTGCCAGTAGATCCTCGGCTGGGGCAGGGCGAGACTATGGCTACACCTTC.

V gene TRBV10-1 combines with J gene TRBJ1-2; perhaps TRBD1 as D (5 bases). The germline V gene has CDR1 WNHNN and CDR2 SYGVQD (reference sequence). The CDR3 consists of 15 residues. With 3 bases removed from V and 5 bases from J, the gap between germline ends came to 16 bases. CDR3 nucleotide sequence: TGCGCCAGCAGTGATACGGCAGGGTCCAGTTATGGCTACACCTTC. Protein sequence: CASSDTAGSSYGYTF.

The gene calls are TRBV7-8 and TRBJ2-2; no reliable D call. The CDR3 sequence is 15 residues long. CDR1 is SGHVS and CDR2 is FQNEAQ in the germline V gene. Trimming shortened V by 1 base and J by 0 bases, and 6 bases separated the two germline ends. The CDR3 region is CASSLVGSNTGELFF. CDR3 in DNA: TGTGCCAGCAGCTTAGTGGGCTCGAACACCGGGGAGCTGTTTTTT.

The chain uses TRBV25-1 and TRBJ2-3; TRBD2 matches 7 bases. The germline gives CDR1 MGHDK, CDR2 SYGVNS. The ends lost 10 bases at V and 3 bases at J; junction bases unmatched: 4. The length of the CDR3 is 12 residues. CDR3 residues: CATDGGTDTQYF. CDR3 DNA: TGTGCCACAGACGGGGGGACAGATACGCAGTATTTT.

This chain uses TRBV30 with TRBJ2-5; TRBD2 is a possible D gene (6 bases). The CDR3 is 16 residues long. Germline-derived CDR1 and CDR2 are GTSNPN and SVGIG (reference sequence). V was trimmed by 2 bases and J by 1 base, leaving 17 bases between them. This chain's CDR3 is CAWSTAEGRGQETQYF. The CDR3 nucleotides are TGTGCCTGGAGTACGGCGGAGGGGCGGGGCCAAGAGACCCAGTACTTC.

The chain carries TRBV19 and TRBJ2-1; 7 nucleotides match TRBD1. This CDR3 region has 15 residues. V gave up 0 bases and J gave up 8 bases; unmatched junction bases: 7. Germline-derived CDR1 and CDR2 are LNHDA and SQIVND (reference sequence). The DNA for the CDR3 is TGTGCCAGTAGTATAGATGACAGGGTTTCAGATGAGCAGTTCTTC. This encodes CASSIDDRVSDEQFF. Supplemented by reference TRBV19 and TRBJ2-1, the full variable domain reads DGGITQSPKYLFRKEGQNVTLSCEQNLNHDAMYWYRQDPGQGLRLIYYSQIVNDFQKGDIAEGYSVSREKKESFPLTVTSAQKNPTAFYLCASSIDDRVSDEQFFGPGTRLTVL.

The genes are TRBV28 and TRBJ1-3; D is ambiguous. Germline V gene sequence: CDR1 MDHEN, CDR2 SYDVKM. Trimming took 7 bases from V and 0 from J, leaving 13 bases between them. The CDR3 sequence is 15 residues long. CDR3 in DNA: TGTGCCAGCACCTTCAGTGAATCCTCTGGAAACACCATATATTTT. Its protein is CASTFSESSGNTIYF.

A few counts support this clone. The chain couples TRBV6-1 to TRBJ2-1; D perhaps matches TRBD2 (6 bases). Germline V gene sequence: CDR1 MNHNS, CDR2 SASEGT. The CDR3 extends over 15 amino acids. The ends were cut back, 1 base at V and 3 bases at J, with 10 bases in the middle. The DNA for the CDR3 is TGTGCCAGCAGTGAAGGGATAGCGGACTACAATGAGCAGTTCTTC. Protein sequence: CASSEGIADYNEQFF.

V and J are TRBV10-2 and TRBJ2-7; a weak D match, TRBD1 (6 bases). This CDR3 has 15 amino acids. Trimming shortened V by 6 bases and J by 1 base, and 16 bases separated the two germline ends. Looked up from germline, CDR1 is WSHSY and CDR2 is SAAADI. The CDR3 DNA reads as TGCGCCAGCAGGGAACCCGGGACATCATCCTACGAGCAGTACTTC. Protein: CASREPGTSSYEQYF.

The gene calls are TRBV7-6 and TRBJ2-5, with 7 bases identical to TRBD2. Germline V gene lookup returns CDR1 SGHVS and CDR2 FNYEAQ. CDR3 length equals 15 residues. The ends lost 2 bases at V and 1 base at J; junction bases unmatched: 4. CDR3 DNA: TGTGCCAGCAGCTTACATCCTAGCGGCCAAGAGACCCAGTACTTC. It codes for CASSLHPSGQETQYF.

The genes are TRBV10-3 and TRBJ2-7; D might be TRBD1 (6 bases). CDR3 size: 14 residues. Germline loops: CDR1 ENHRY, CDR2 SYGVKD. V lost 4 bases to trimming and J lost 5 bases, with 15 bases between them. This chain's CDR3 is CAISVGTPSHEQYF. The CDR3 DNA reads TGTGCCATCAGTGTAGGGACACCCTCACACGAGCAGTACTTC.

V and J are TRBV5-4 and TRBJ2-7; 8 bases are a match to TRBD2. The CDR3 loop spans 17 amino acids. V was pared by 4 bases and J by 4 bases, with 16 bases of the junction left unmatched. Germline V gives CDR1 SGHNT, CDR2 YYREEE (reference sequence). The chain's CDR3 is CASSGRGEAGGGYEQYF. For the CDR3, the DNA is TGTGCCAGCAGCGGAAGGGGAGAGGCGGGAGGAGGATACGAGCAGTACTTC.

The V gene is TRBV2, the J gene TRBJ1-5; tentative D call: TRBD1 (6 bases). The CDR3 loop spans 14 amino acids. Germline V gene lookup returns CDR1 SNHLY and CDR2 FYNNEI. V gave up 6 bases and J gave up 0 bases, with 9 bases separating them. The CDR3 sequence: CASSAGDSNQPQHF. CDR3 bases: TGTGCCAGCAGCGCAGGGGATAGCAATCAGCCCCAGCATTTT.

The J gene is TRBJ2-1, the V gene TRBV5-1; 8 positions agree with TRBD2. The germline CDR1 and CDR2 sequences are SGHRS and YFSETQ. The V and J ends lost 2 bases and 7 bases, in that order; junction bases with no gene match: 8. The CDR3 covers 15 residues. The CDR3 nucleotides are TGCGCCAGCAGCTTTGGGGACACGGGAGGGAATGAGCAGTTCTTC. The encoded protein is CASSFGDTGGNEQFF.

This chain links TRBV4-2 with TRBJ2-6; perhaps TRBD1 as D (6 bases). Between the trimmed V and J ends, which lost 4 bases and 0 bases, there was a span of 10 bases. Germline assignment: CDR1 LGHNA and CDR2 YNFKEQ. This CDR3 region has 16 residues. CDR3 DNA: TGTGCCAGCAGCCCTACAGGGAGCTCTGGGGCCAACGTCCTGACTTTC. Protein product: CASSPTGSSGANVLTF.

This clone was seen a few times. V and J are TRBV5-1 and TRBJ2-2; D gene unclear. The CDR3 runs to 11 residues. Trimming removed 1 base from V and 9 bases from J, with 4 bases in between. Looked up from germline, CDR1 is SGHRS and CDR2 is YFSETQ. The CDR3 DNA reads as TGCGCCAGCAGCTTGTCTAGGGAGCTGTTTTTT. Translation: CASSLSRELFF.

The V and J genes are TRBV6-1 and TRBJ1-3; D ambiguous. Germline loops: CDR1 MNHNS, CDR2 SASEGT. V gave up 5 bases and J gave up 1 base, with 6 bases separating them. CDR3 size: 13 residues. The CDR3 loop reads CASSPKSGNTIYF. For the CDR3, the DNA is TGTGCCAGCAGTCCCAAATCTGGAAACACCATATATTTT.

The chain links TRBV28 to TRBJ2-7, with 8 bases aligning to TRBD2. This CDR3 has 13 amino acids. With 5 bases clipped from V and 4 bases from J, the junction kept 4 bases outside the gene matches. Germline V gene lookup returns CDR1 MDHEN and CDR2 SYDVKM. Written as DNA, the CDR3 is TGTGCCAGCAGTACTAGCGGACTATACGAGCAGTACTTC. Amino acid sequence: CASSTSGLYEQYF.

In DNA, the CDR3 is TGTGCCAGCAGCGTAGGTCCCAGGAACACTGAAGCTTTCTTT. The encoded protein is CASSVGPRNTEAFF. The J gene is TRBJ1-1, the V gene TRBV9, with D unclear. Germline-derived CDR1 and CDR2 are SGDLS and YYNGEE. The CDR3 totals 14 residues. V was clipped by 0 bases and J by 1 base, with 7 bases between them.